This TCR beta chain was recovered during a study of neoadjuvant anti-PD-1 for oral cavity cancer. Produced via immunoSEQ multiplex PCR; TCRdb's table is partial and in-frame only. The table records fewer than 40,000 clones, about 87% of them present only once. Trimming cost V 4 bases and J 6 bases, with 16 bases left between them. This CDR3 comprises 15 residues. Per germline, CDR1 SGDLS and CDR2 YYNGEE. The TCR was taken from a person aged 35-80 years with oral cavity squamous cell carcinoma. Sequencing was performed on PBMCs, taken before nivolumab (anti-PD-1) treatment. The V and J genes are TRBV9 and TRBJ1-4, with D perhaps matching TRBD1 (5 bases). The CDR3 DNA sequence: TGTGCCAGCAGCCCGGATGGCAGGGAAGATGAAAAACTGTTTTTT. Its translation is CASSPDGREDEKLFF.